This TCR beta chain appears in the sequencing data of a study of preoperative IRX-2 immunotherapy in early breast cancer. Method: immunoSEQ multiplex PCR; TCRdb's copy keeps in-frame clones and lacks some. The sample has roughly 27,000 clones; about 77% are singletons. The treatment is: preoperative locoregional IRX-2 cytokine immunotherapy. Per the germline V gene, CDR1 is SGHNT and CDR2 is YENEEA. With V trimmed by 4 bases and J by 4 bases, 6 bases remained unmatched. CDR3 size: 15 residues. The receptor was isolated from a human donor with breast cancer. The chain carries TRBV11-3 and TRBJ2-2; 7 bases agree with TRBD1. The sequencing used lymph node tissue, collected before IRX-2 immunotherapy. The CDR3 DNA reads TGTGCCAGCAGCTCTTCGACAGGGAGCACCGGGGAGCTGTTTTTT. It specifies CASSSSTGSTGELFF. The full variable domain, its missing parts supplied by reference TRBV11-3 and TRBJ2-2, is EAGVVQSPRYKIIEKKQPVAFWCNPISGHNTLYWYLQNLGQGPELLIRYENEEAVDDSQLPKDRFSAERLKGVDSTLKIQPAELGDSAVYLCASSSSTGSTGELFFGEGSRLTVL.